This T cell receptor (beta chain) stems from a study of patients and donors after allogeneic stem cell transplantation. One entry per CDR3 protein results from TCRdb running MiXCR on the RT-PCR reads. In the table there are about a million distinct CDR3 sequences, more than 15% of which are singletons. The table lists this clonotype with many counts. This CDR3 has 14 residues. V gave up 3 bases and J gave up 5 bases, with 8 bases separating them. Germline CDR1 is KGHSH and CDR2 is LQKENI. The chain carries TRBV18 and TRBJ1-6, with a tentative D call TRBD1 (5 bases). The sample taken for sequencing was blood, either unsorted or a sorted T cell fraction (not recorded which). This TCR derives from a human donor who was either an allogeneic HSCT recipient or a stem cell or donor lymphocyte infusion donor (not recorded which). It is not recorded whose cells these are; they may come from a transplant donor. The CDR3 sequence: CASSPGRDNSPLHF. In DNA form, the CDR3 reads TGTGCCAGCTCACCTGGCAGGGATAATTCACCCCTCCACTTT. The full variable domain, in which reference TRBV18 and TRBJ1-6 provide the parts outside the CDR3, is NAGVMQNPRHLVRRRGQEARLRCSPMKGHSHVYWYRQLPEEGLKFMVYLQKENIIDESGMPKERFSAEFPKEGPSILRIQQVVRGDSAAYFCASSPGRDNSPLHFGNGTRLTVT.